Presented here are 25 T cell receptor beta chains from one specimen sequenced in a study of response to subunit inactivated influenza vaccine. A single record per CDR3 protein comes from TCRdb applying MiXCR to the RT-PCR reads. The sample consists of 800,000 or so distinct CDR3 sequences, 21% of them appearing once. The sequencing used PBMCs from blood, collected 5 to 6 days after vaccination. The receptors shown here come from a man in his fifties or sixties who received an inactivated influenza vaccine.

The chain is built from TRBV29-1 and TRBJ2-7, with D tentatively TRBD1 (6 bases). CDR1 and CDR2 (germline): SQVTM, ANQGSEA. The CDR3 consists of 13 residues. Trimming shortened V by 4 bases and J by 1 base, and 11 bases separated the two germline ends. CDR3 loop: CSVGTAFSYEQYF. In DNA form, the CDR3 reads TGCAGCGTTGGGACAGCTTTTTCCTACGAGCAGTACTTC.

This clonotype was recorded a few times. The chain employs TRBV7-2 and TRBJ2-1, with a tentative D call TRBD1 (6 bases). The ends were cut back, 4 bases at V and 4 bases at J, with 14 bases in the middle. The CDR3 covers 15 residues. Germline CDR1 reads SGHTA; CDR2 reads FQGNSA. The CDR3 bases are TGTGCCAGCAGCTCCACAGGGATGGTATACAATGAGCAGTTCTTC. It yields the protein CASSSTGMVYNEQFF.

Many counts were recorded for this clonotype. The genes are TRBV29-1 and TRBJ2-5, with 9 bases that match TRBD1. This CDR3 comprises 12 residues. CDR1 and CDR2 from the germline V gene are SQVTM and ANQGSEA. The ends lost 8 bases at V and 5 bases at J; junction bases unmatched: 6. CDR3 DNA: TGCAGCTGCGACAGGGGGGATGAGACCCAGTACTTC. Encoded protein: CSCDRGDETQYF. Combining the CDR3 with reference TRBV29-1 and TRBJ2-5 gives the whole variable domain SAVISQKPSRDICQRGTSLTIQCQVDSQVTMMFWYRQQPGQSLTLIATANQGSEATYESGFVIDKFPISRPNLTFSTLTVSNMSPEDSSIYLCSCDRGDETQYFGPGTRLLVL.

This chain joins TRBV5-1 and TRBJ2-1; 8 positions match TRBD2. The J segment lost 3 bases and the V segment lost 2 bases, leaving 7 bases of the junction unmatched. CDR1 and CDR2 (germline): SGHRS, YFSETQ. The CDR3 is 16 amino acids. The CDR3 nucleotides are TGCGCCAGCAGCTTCGGCCCGACTAGCGACTACAATGAGCAGTTCTTC. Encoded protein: CASSFGPTSDYNEQFF.

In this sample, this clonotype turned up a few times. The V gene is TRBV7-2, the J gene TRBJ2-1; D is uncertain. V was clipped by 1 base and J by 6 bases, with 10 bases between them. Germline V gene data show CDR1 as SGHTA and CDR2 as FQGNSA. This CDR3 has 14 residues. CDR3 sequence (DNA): TGTGCCAGCAGCTTAGGATCCCCGTCCAATGAGCAGTTCTTC. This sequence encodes CASSLGSPSNEQFF. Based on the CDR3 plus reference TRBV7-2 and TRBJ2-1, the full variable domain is GAGVSQSPSNKVTEKGKDVELRCDPISGHTALYWYRQSLGQGLEFLIYFQGNSAPDKSGLPSDRFSAERTGGSVSTLTIQRTQQEDSAVYLCASSLGSPSNEQFFGPGTRLTVL.

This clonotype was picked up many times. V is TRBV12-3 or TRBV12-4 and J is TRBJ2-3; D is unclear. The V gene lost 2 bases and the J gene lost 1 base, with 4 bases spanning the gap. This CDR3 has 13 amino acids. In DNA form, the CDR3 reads TGTGCCAGCAGTTTATACGGCACAGATACGCAGTATTTT. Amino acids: CASSLYGTDTQYF.

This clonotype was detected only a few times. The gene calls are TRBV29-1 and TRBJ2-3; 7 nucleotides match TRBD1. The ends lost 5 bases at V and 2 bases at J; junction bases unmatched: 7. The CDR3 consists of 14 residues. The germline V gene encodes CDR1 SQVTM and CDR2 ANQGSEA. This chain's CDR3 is CSVINRGSTDTQYF. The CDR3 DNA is TGCAGCGTTATAAACAGGGGATCCACAGATACGCAGTATTTT.

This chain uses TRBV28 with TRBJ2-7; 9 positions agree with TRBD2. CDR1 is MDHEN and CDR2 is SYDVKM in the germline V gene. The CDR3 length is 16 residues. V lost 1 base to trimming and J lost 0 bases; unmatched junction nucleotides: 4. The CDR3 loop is CASSLLGLAGSYEQYF. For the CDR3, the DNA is TGTGCCAGCAGTTTATTGGGACTAGCAGGCTCCTACGAGCAGTACTTC.

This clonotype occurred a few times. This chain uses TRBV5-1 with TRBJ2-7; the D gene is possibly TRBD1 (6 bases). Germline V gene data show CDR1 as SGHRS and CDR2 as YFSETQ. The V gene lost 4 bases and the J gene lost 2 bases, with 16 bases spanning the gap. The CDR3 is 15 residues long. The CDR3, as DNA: TGCGCCAGCAGCCTAGGACAGAGGCCTACCTACGAGCAGTACTTC. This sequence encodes CASSLGQRPTYEQYF.

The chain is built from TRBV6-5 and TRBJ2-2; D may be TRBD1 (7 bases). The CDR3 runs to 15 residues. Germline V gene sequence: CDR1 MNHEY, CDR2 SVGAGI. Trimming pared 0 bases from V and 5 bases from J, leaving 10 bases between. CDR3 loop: CASSYSAGGTGELFF. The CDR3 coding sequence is TGTGCCAGCAGTTACTCTGCAGGGGGGACCGGGGAGCTGTTTTTT.

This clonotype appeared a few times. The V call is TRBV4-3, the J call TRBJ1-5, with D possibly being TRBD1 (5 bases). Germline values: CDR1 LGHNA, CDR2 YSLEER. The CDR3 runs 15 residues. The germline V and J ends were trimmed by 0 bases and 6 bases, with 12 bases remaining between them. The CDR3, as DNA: TGCGCCAGCAGCCAAGAGGCAGGGATAGGTCAGCCCCAGCATTTT. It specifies CASSQEAGIGQPQHF.

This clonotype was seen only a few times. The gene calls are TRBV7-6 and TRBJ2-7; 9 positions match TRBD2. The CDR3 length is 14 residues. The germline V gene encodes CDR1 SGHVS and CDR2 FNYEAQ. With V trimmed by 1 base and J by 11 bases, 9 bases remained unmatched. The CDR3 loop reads CASSLEGFGGREYF. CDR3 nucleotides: TGTGCCAGCAGCTTAGAGGGATTCGGCGGGAGGGAGTACTTC.

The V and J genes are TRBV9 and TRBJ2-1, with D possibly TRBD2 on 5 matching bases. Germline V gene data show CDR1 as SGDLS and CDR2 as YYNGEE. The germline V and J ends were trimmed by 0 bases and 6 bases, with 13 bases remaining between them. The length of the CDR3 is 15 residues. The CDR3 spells CASSVDGVSLNEQFF. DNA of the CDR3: TGTGCCAGCAGCGTAGACGGGGTCTCCCTCAATGAGCAGTTCTTC.

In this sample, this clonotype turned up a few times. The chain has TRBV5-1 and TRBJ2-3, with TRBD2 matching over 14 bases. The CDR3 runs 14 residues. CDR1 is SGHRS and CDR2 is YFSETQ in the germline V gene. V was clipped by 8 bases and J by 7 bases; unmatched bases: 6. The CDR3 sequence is CASRLAGGPNTQYF. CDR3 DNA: TGCGCCAGTAGACTAGCGGGAGGGCCGAATACGCAGTATTTT.

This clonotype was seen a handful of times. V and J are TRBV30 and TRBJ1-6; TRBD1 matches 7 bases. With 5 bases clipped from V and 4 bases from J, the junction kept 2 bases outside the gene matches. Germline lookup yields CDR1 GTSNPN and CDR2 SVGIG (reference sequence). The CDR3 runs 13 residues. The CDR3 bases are TGTGCCTGGGGACAGGATTATAATTCACCCCTCCACTTT. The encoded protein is CAWGQDYNSPLHF.

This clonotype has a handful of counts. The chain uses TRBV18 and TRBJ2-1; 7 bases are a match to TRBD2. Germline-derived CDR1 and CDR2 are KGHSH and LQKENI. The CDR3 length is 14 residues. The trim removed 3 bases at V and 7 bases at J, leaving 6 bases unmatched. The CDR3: CASSPGRSGNEQFF. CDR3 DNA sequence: TGTGCCAGCTCACCCGGGAGGTCGGGGAATGAGCAGTTCTTC.

CDR3 DNA: TGTGCCATCAGTGGGAGGACTAGCGGGCTGAATGAGCAGTTCTTC. It encodes CAISGRTSGLNEQFF. The V call is TRBV10-3, the J call TRBJ2-1, with TRBD2 matching over 11 bases. The germline V gene has CDR1 ENHRY and CDR2 SYGVKD. This CDR3 spans 15 amino acids. V lost 4 bases, J lost 7 bases, and 6 bases stayed unmatched.

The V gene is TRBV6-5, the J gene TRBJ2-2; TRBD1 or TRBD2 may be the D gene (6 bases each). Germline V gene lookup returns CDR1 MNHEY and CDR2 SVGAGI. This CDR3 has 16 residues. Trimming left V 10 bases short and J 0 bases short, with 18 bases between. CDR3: CATDTLGGPNTGELFF. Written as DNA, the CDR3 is TGTGCCACCGATACTCTGGGGGGCCCGAACACCGGGGAGCTGTTTTTT.

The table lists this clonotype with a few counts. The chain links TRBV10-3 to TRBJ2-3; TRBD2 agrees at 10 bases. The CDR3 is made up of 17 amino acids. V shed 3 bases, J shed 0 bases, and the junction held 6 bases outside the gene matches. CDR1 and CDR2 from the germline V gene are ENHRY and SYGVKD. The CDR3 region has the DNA TGTGCCATCAGTGACAAATTACTAGCGGGAAGCACAGATACGCAGTATTTT. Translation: CAISDKLLAGSTDTQYF.

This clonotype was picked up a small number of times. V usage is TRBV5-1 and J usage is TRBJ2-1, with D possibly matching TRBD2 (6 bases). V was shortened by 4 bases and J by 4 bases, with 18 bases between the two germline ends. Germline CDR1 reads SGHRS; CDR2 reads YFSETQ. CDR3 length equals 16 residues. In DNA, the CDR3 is TGCGCCAGCAGCCCGACCGGGACTGAGGGATACAATGAGCAGTTCTTC. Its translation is CASSPTGTEGYNEQFF. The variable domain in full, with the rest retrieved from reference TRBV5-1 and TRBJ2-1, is KAGVTQTPRYLIKTRGQQVTLSCSPISGHRSVSWYQQTPGQGLQFLFEYFSETQRNKGNFPGRFSGRQFSNSRSEMNVSTLELGDSALYLCASSPTGTEGYNEQFFGPGTRLTVL.

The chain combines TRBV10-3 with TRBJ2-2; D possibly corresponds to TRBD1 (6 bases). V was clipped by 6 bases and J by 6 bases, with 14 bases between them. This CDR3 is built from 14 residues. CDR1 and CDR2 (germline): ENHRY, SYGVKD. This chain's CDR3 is CAIRGAPLAGELFF. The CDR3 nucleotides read TGTGCCATCAGGGGGGCCCCCTTGGCCGGGGAGCTGTTTTTT.

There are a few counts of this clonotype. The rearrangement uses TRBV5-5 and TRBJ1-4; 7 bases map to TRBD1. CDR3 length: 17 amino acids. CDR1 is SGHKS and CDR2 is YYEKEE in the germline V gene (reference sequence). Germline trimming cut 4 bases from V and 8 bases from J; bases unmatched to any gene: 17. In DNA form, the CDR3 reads TGTGCCAGCAGCGATTCCGGGACAGCCCCCAGGGGGGAAAAACTGTTTTTT. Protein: CASSDSGTAPRGEKLFF.

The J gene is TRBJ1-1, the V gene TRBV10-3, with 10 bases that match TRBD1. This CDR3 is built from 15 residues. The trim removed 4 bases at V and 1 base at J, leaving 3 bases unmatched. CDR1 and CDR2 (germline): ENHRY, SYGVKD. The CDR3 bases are TGTGCCATCAGTGGGCGGACAGGGGGGAACACTGAAGCTTTCTTT. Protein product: CAISGRTGGNTEAFF.

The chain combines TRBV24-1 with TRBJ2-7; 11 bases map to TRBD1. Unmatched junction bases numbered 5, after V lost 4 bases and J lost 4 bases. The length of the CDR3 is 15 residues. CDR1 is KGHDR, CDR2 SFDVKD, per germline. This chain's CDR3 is CATSDSGTGGYEQYF. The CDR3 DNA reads TGTGCCACCAGTGACTCCGGGACAGGGGGATACGAGCAGTACTTC.

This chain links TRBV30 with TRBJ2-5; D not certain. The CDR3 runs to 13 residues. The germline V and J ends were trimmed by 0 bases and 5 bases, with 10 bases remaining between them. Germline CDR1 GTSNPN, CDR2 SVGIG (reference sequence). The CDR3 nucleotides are TGTGCCTGGAGTGTACTTGGCGGCGAGACCCAGTACTTC. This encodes CAWSVLGGETQYF.